This passage covers 15 T cell receptor beta chains from one sample sequenced in a study of Ad26.COV2.S vaccination and SARS-CoV-2 variants. Libraries were prepared by immunoSEQ multiplex PCR; TCRdb keeps only in-frame clonotypes and omits some of them. In the table there are 350,000 to 600,000 clones, approximately 90% of which are singletons. The treatment denotes: about 20 received Ad26.COV2.S at low or high dose, single or two shots; about five received placebo; per-sample allocation not given. Day 63 after the first injection of vaccine or placebo was the sampling time. The input for sequencing was peripheral blood, taken in a trial of Ad26.COV2.S vaccine versus placebo. The receptors come from a person aged 18-65 years who received the Ad26.COV2.S COVID-19 vaccine or a placebo.

CDR3 loop: CASSLVTGQPQHF. CDR3 nucleotides: TGTGCCAGCAGTTTGGTAACGGGTCAGCCCCAGCATTTT. The chain combines TRBV12-3 or TRBV12-4 with TRBJ1-5; D call uncertain. V was trimmed by 3 bases and J by 6 bases, leaving 9 bases between them. The CDR3 runs 13 residues.

This rearrangement joins TRBV7-8 to TRBJ1-1, with D maybe TRBD1 (5 bases). The V gene's germline CDR1 is SGHVS and CDR2 FQNEAQ. The CDR3 length is 15 residues. Trimming stripped 4 bases from V and 4 bases from J, with 16 bases between. CDR3 coding DNA: TGTGCCAGCAGCTCGCAGCGGGGGGTGGGCACTGAAGCTTTCTTT. It encodes CASSSQRGVGTEAFF.

The rearrangement links TRBV24-1 to TRBJ2-5; D gene unclear. CDR3 length: 12 amino acids. The germline V and J ends were trimmed by 1 base and 4 bases, with 3 bases remaining between them. Germline values: CDR1 KGHDR, CDR2 SFDVKD. CDR3 in amino acids: CATSDFGETQYF. As DNA, the CDR3 is TGTGCCACCAGTGATTTTGGAGAGACCCAGTACTTC.

The CDR3 DNA is TGCGCCAGCAGCTTGAATCTTGGGGGGGGCCAGGAGACCCAGTACTTC. Residues: CASSLNLGGGQETQYF. The chain has TRBV5-1 and TRBJ2-5, with D perhaps TRBD2 (7 bases). This CDR3 spans 16 amino acids. V was trimmed by 1 base and J by 5 bases, leaving 18 bases between them. The germline V gene encodes CDR1 SGHRS and CDR2 YFSETQ. The full variable domain, with the rest looked up from reference TRBV5-1 and TRBJ2-5, is KAGVTQTPRYLIKTRGQQVTLSCSPISGHRSVSWYQQTPGQGLQFLFEYFSETQRNKGNFPGRFSGRQFSNSRSEMNVSTLELGDSALYLCASSLNLGGGQETQYFGPGTRLLVL.

The chain links TRBV6-2 or TRBV6-3 to TRBJ1-4; unclear D gene. The CDR3 has 14 residues. CDR1 and CDR2 from the germline V gene are MNHEY and SVGEGT. V gave up 6 bases and J gave up 11 bases, with 19 bases separating them. The CDR3 sequence is CASSPLGSTDKLFF. CDR3 nucleotide sequence: TGTGCCAGCAGCCCACTCGGGTCAACCGACAAACTGTTTTTT.

In this sample, this clone turned up a few times. The V gene is TRBV18, the J gene TRBJ2-7, with D hard to call. CDR3 length: 13 amino acids. V gave up 5 bases and J gave up 6 bases, with 14 bases separating them. Germline V gene sequence: CDR1 KGHSH, CDR2 LQKENI. CDR3: CASSNGRSLEQYF. For the CDR3, the DNA is TGTGCCAGCTCAAATGGTAGGAGTCTCGAGCAGTACTTC.

This sequence joins TRBV10-3 and TRBJ2-5; 10 positions agree with TRBD1. CDR3 size: 17 residues. The V gene's germline CDR1 is ENHRY and CDR2 SYGVKD. The trim removed 4 bases at V and 5 bases at J, leaving 13 bases unmatched. This CDR3 reads CAISVVSGTGAFETQYF. CDR3 nucleotides: TGTGCCATCAGTGTCGTATCCGGGACAGGGGCTTTTGAGACCCAGTACTTC.

The V call is TRBV20-1, the J call TRBJ2-5; D is perhaps TRBD1 or TRBD2 (5 bases each). The V gene lost 3 bases and the J gene lost 1 base, with 15 bases spanning the gap. The CDR3 extends over 15 amino acids. Germline V gene data show CDR1 as DFQATT and CDR2 as SNEGSKA (reference sequence). CDR3 DNA: TGCAGTGCTAGTTTCGGGGCCTCTGGCCAAGAGACCCAGTACTTC. It specifies CSASFGASGQETQYF.

This clone was recorded only once. The rearrangement links TRBV2 to TRBJ1-5; D is ambiguous. Germline CDR1 and CDR2: SNHLY and FYNNEI. V dropped 3 bases and J dropped 6 bases, with 15 bases sitting between them. The CDR3 contains 15 residues. DNA for the CDR3: TGTGCCAGCAGTGATGTGGTCCACAAGACTCAGCCCCAGCATTTT. Translated, it gives CASSDVVHKTQPQHF.

A few counts support this clone. This chain joins TRBV10-3 and TRBJ1-1; D gene uncertain. The CDR3 loop spans 12 amino acids. V lost 7 bases, J lost 5 bases, and 11 bases lay in between. Germline CDR1 is ENHRY and CDR2 is SYGVKD. CDR3 DNA sequence: TGTGCCATCAACGCGGAGGGTACTGAAGCTTTCTTT. Translated: CAINAEGTEAFF.

V gene TRBV5-4 combines with J gene TRBJ1-1; unclear D gene. The length of the CDR3 is 12 residues. Between the trimmed V and J ends, which lost 3 bases and 2 bases, there was a span of 5 bases. Germline CDR1 SGHNT, CDR2 YYREEE (reference sequence). The CDR3 reads CASSSPNTEAFF. The CDR3 bases are TGTGCCAGCAGCTCCCCTAACACTGAAGCTTTCTTT.

This chain uses TRBV30 with TRBJ2-2; D remains ambiguous. Germline assignment: CDR1 GTSNPN and CDR2 SVGIG (reference sequence). Trimming removed 5 bases at V and 3 bases at J, with 4 bases between. The CDR3 is made up of 11 amino acids. CDR3 sequence reads: CAWGDTGELFF. CDR3 in DNA: TGTGCCTGGGGTGACACCGGGGAGCTGTTTTTT.

The chain recombines TRBV2 with TRBJ2-1; the D gene is possibly TRBD1 (6 bases). Trimming stripped 6 bases from V and 4 bases from J, with 10 bases between. CDR3 length equals 13 residues. Germline CDR1 SNHLY, CDR2 FYNNEI. The CDR3 DNA sequence: TGTGCCAGCAGCGGGACACCGTACAATGAGCAGTTCTTC. It translates to CASSGTPYNEQFF. Full variable domain (outside the CDR3, taken from reference TRBV2 and TRBJ2-1): EPEVTQTPSHQVTQMGQEVILRCVPISNHLYFYWYRQILGQKVEFLVSFYNNEISEKSEIFDDQFSVERPDGSNFTLKIRSTKLEDSAMYFCASSGTPYNEQFFGPGTRLTVL.

The CDR3 is CASRPQLAADTQYF. The CDR3 nucleotides read TGTGCCAGCAGGCCTCAACTAGCAGCAGATACGCAGTATTTT. The chain is built from TRBV6-5 and TRBJ2-3; maybe TRBD2 (6 bases). Germline CDR1 and CDR2: MNHEY and SVGAGI. The CDR3 is 14 residues long. Trimming took 6 bases from V and 4 from J, leaving 14 bases between them.

This rearrangement joins TRBV6-5 to TRBJ2-7, with D uncertain. The CDR3 has 12 amino acids. Germline loops: CDR1 MNHEY, CDR2 SVGAGI. Trimming shortened V by 6 bases and J by 2 bases, and 8 bases separated the two germline ends. The CDR3 loop is CASRNIPYEQYF. The CDR3 coding sequence is TGTGCCAGCAGGAACATCCCCTACGAGCAGTACTTC.